Following are 5 T cell receptor beta chains from one sample sequenced in a study of blood T cell repertoires in COVID-19. TCRdb's copy holds only in-frame clones and misses some; the assay was immunoSEQ multiplex PCR. The data show 130,000 or so clones, roughly 88% seen once. Sequenced sample: peripheral blood. Receptor source: a man between 35 and 55 years old with acute or convalescent COVID-19.

The chain employs TRBV2 and TRBJ1-4; no clear D gene. Deletions cut 5 bases from V and 4 bases from J, with 14 bases between. Germline loops: CDR1 SNHLY, CDR2 FYNNEI. The CDR3 covers 15 residues. The CDR3 protein is CASSPSRVFNEKLFF. As DNA, the CDR3 is TGTGCCAGCAGTCCATCGAGGGTATTTAATGAAAAACTGTTTTTT.

The CDR3 is CAWSPDRGVGGELFF. DNA for the CDR3: TGTGCCTGGAGTCCGGACAGGGGGGTCGGCGGGGAGCTGTTTTTT. The gene calls are TRBV30 and TRBJ2-2, with 10 positions matching TRBD1. The CDR3 totals 15 residues. The junction had 7 bases not matched to a gene; V was cut back by 2 bases and J by 7 bases. Germline V lookup: CDR1 GTSNPN, CDR2 SVGIG (reference sequence).

The chain couples TRBV3-1 (or the pseudogene TRBV3-2) to TRBJ1-5; no firm D call. Germline CDR1 is LGHDT and CDR2 is YNNKEL (reference sequence). The CDR3 loop spans 16 amino acids. V gave up 4 bases and J gave up 5 bases, with 18 bases separating them. The CDR3 coding sequence is TGTGCCAGCAGCCCCCGGCCTTTAGCATCCGATCAGCCCCAGCATTTT. This sequence encodes CASSPRPLASDQPQHF.

This clone was observed a single time. The rearrangement links TRBV6-5 to TRBJ1-6, with 7 bases aligning to TRBD1. V shed 4 bases, J shed 13 bases, and the junction held 13 bases outside the gene matches. Germline values: CDR1 MNHEY, CDR2 SVGAGI. The CDR3 loop spans 15 amino acids. Here the CDR3 DNA reads TGTGCCAGCAGTTCAACCAGGGGGACAAGCCTCCCCCTCCACTTT. Protein product: CASSSTRGTSLPLHF.

This clone has a single count. This chain uses TRBV10-2 with TRBJ2-1, with 9 positions matching TRBD2. This CDR3 comprises 15 residues. Germline CDR1 and CDR2: WSHSY and SAAADI. The ends lost 7 bases at V and 1 base at J; junction bases unmatched: 5. CDR3 residues: CASKGGLASYNEQFF. The CDR3 DNA reads as TGCGCCAGCAAGGGGGGACTAGCATCCTACAATGAGCAGTTCTTC.